These 4 T cell receptor beta chains came from one sample sequenced in a study of cytomegalovirus exposure and HLA in healthy donors. PCR was performed using 60 Vbeta and 13 Jbeta primers. Only in-frame clones appear in the TCRdb table, and some are missing; sequencing was by immunoSEQ multiplex PCR. Of approximately 190,000 clones in the sample, around 86% were seen once. The sequenced sample consisted of PBMCs. The receptors derive from a man aged 35 to 55 in good health and CMV-seropositive.

V usage is TRBV4-1 and J usage is TRBJ1-2; D possibly corresponds to TRBD1 (5 bases). V was pared by 0 bases and J by 7 bases, with 18 bases between. The CDR3 consists of 16 residues. CDR1 is MGHRA, CDR2 YSYEKL, per germline. The CDR3 is CASSQDPQGNWGGYTF. The CDR3 DNA reads as TGCGCCAGCAGCCAAGACCCTCAGGGAAATTGGGGTGGCTACACCTTC.

The J gene is TRBJ2-3, the V gene TRBV9, with D unclear. Germline V gene sequence: CDR1 SGDLS, CDR2 YYNGEE. The CDR3 has 13 residues. V dropped 0 bases and J dropped 5 bases, with 7 bases sitting between them. CDR3 sequence: CASSVGGLDTQYF. The CDR3, as DNA: TGTGCCAGCAGCGTAGGAGGTCTAGATACGCAGTATTTT.

The chain recombines TRBV29-1 with TRBJ1-2, with D tentatively TRBD1 (5 bases). The germline CDR1 and CDR2 sequences are SQVTM and ANQGSEA. V was cut by 3 bases and J by 4 bases, with 12 bases left in between. The length of the CDR3 is 13 residues. The CDR3 sequence: CSVENGRAYGYTF. The CDR3 nucleotides read TGCAGCGTTGAGAACGGCAGGGCCTATGGCTACACCTTC.

This clone was recorded a few times. The chain uses TRBV6-1 and TRBJ1-2, with 8 bases matching TRBD1. Germline V gene lookup returns CDR1 MNHNS and CDR2 SASEGT. The CDR3 length is 15 residues. V lost 5 bases and J lost 2; bases outside the gene matches: 7. The CDR3 spells CASSSPGQGNYGYTF. CDR3 in DNA: TGTGCCAGCAGTAGCCCCGGACAGGGAAACTATGGCTACACCTTC.